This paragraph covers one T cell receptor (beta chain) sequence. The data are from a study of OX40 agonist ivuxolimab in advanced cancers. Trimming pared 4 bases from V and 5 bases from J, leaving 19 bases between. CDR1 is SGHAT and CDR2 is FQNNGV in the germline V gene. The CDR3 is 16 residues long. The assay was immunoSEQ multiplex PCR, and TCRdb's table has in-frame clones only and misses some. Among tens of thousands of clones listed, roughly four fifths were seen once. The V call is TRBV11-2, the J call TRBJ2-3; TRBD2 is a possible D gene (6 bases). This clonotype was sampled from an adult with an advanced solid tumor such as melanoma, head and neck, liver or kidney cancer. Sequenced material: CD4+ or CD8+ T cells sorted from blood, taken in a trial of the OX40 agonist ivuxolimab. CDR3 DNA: TGTGCCAGCAGCTGGAGGAGAGGAGGGTCGGGAGATACGCAGTATTTT. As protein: CASSWRRGGSGDTQYF.